This is a list of T cell receptor beta chains from one sample in a study of blood T cell repertoires in COVID-19. Clones were sequenced by immunoSEQ multiplex PCR, and TCRdb holds only the in-frame ones, with some missing. The sample consists of over 90,000 clones, approximately 90% of them appearing once. The sequencing input was peripheral blood. The source is a man aged 50 to 59 with acute or convalescent COVID-19. CDR3s include the opening cysteine and the closing phenylalanine or tryptophan. D genes are given only for firm matches.

V gene	J gene	D gene	CDR3 protein
TRBV12-3/TRBV12-4	TRBJ2-7	TRBD1	CATKDREQYEQYF
TRBV3-1/TRBV3-2	TRBJ2-7	TRBD2	CASSLPPGLAETYEQYF
TRBV5-1	TRBJ2-2	TRBD2	CASSAGDSAEELFF
TRBV9	TRBJ2-7	NA	CASSPTGNYEQYF
TRBV2	TRBJ2-7	TRBD2	CASSERASGRSFRSYEQYF
TRBV5-1	TRBJ1-1	TRBD1	CASSYDGQGGPEAFF
TRBV2	TRBJ1-2	TRBD1	CASSDQDRGHGYTF
TRBV28	TRBJ2-5	TRBD1	CASSLGDRSQETQYF
TRBV9	TRBJ2-1	NA	CASSVDWGGASNEQFF
TRBV5-6	TRBJ1-2	TRBD1	CASSLLRQGFYGYTF
TRBV5-6	TRBJ2-1	NA	CASSPRRVSSNEQFF
TRBV7-9	TRBJ2-7	NA	CASSEFGGGDEQYF
TRBV12-5	TRBJ1-5	NA	CASGLDRQRGNQPQHF
TRBV11-2	TRBJ2-1	TRBD2	CASSERLAGVEQFF
TRBV5-5	TRBJ2-3	TRBD1	CASSKQGAATTDTQYF
TRBV30	TRBJ1-2	TRBD1	CAWRGGGQGADGYTF
TRBV11-3	TRBJ2-3	TRBD2	CASSIRSLAGAVDTQYF
TRBV3-1/TRBV3-2	TRBJ2-7	NA	CASSQAGAPHEQYF
TRBV6-6	TRBJ2-3	TRBD2	CASTGGLAGYTDTQYF
TRBV19	TRBJ2-3	TRBD2	CASREGGSLDTQYF
TRBV7-8	TRBJ2-3	TRBD2	CASSHPREGGTDTQYF
TRBV7-9	TRBJ2-2	NA	CASSSRGPPYTGELFF
TRBV7-9	TRBJ2-3	NA	CASSLASGSDTQYF
TRBV7-2	TRBJ2-1	NA	CASSFFQGDEQFF
TRBV5-1	TRBJ1-2	TRBD1	CASSPWTGNGYTF
TRBV5-4	TRBJ2-1	NA	CASSFGSYNEQFF
TRBV30	TRBJ1-1	NA	CAWSVGRVRNTEAFF
TRBV7-9	TRBJ1-3	TRBD1	CASSSRDRPSSGNTIYF
TRBV19	TRBJ2-1	TRBD2	CASSTAGGPSYNEQFF
TRBV5-1	TRBJ2-5	TRBD2	CASSLNSGRARETQYF
TRBV12-3/TRBV12-4	TRBJ1-2	NA	CASTRQNYGYTF
TRBV10-3	TRBJ2-7	TRBD1	CAISPRQGNSYEQYF
TRBV5-4	TRBJ2-7	TRBD1	CASSIRDRAVEQYF
TRBV10-3	TRBJ1-2	NA	CAISKDSYYGYTF
TRBV7-2	TRBJ1-3	NA	CASSPRTGRSGNTIYF
TRBV18	TRBJ2-1	TRBD1	CASSPDRAGNEQFF
TRBV4-3	TRBJ1-1	NA	CASSRGGLTEAFF
TRBV5-4	TRBJ2-3	TRBD2	CASSSLAGGTDTQYF
TRBV19	TRBJ1-3	TRBD1	CASSITTGGAGNTIYF
TRBV2	TRBJ1-5	NA	CASRIAALEGQPQHF
TRBV18	TRBJ1-3	NA	CASSPDRLSSGNTIYF
TRBV11-3	TRBJ2-3	NA	CASSHKRPGANTDTQYF
TRBV27	TRBJ1-2	NA	CATGQQRGGYTF
TRBV6-2/TRBV6-3	TRBJ1-5	NA	CASSYGRVGLSQPQHF
TRBV25-1	TRBJ2-7	TRBD2	CASSALAALGSNEQYF
TRBV6-5	TRBJ1-2	NA	CASSYDRDYGYTF
TRBV5-1	TRBJ2-3	TRBD2	CASSSRTSGRSDTQYF
TRBV6-6	TRBJ2-7	NA	CASSSDFYEQYF
TRBV5-1	TRBJ2-1	TRBD2	CASTLGLAPSYNEQFF
TRBV6-5	TRBJ1-1	TRBD1	CASRGDSQNTEAFF
TRBV9	TRBJ2-5	TRBD1	CASSLRQGSTETQYF
TRBV5-1	TRBJ2-1	NA	CASSLGGSYNEQFF
TRBV19	TRBJ1-1	NA	CASSVEGLANTEAFF
TRBV29-1	TRBJ1-2	NA	CSVESAGVYGYTF
TRBV18	TRBJ2-2	NA	CASSPTVNTGELFF
TRBV4-1	TRBJ2-1	TRBD2	CASSQRGLAGGPYNEQFF
TRBV5-1	TRBJ2-5	TRBD1	CASSYGQGGTQYF
TRBV4-3	TRBJ1-5	NA	CASSPQRTVDQPQHF
TRBV7-9	TRBJ1-1	NA	CASSSLHQNTEAFF
TRBV3-1/TRBV3-2	TRBJ2-5	TRBD2	CASSQDRKGLAGYQETQYF